These T cell receptor beta chains were read from a single sample in a study of blood T cell repertoires in COVID-19. The table came from immunoSEQ multiplex PCR; TCRdb's copy has only in-frame clones and leaves some out. The repertoire holds 200,000 to 300,000 clones, with around 92% as singletons. The sequencing sample was made of peripheral blood. These receptors came from a person aged 18-35 years with COVID-19, enrolled during active disease. The CDR3 runs from the conserved cysteine through the conserved F or W. Fields, in order: clone size, J gene, V gene, D gene, CDR3 protein, CDR3 DNA. D genes are given only for firm matches. Rows may omit the clone size; those that give it use once, few, many or a size class.

abundance: NA
j_gene: TRBJ2-7
v_gene: TRBV13
d_gene: NA
CDR3aa: CASSRGRAPYEQYF
CDR3nt: TGTGCCAGCAGCCGCGGCCGAGCTCCCTACGAGCAGTACTTC

abundance: once
j_gene: TRBJ2-1
v_gene: TRBV21-1
d_gene: NA
CDR3aa: CASSKEASGSSYNEQFF
CDR3nt: TGTGCCAGCAGCAAAGAGGCTAGCGGGAGCTCCTACAATGAGCAGTTCTTC

abundance: NA
j_gene: TRBJ2-1
v_gene: TRBV7-2
d_gene: TRBD1
CDR3aa: CASSLTGGFYNEQFF
CDR3nt: TGTGCCAGCAGCCTCACAGGGGGATTTTACAATGAGCAGTTCTTC

abundance: NA
j_gene: TRBJ1-2
v_gene: TRBV9
d_gene: NA
CDR3aa: CASRGTRGYTF
CDR3nt: TGTGCCAGCAGGGGGACACGCGGCTACACCTTC

abundance: NA
j_gene: TRBJ1-3
v_gene: TRBV4-1
d_gene: NA
CDR3aa: CASSQYSLSGNTIYF
CDR3nt: TGCGCCAGCAGCCAGTACAGCCTCTCTGGAAACACCATATATTTT

abundance: NA
j_gene: TRBJ1-4
v_gene: TRBV27
d_gene: NA
CDR3aa: CASSLAGVTEKLFF
CDR3nt: TGTGCCAGCAGTTTAGCAGGGGTAACCGAAAAACTGTTTTTT

abundance: few
j_gene: TRBJ1-2
v_gene: TRBV19
d_gene: NA
CDR3aa: CASGGVGNYGYTF
CDR3nt: TGTGCCAGCGGAGGGGTGGGTAACTATGGCTACACCTTC

abundance: NA
j_gene: TRBJ2-5
v_gene: TRBV7-2
d_gene: NA
CDR3aa: CASSRRGQETQYF
CDR3nt: TGTGCCAGCAGCCGCCGGGGACAAGAGACCCAGTACTTC

abundance: NA
j_gene: TRBJ2-5
v_gene: TRBV19
d_gene: TRBD2
CDR3aa: CASSMGTSGRRETQYF
CDR3nt: TGTGCCAGTAGTATGGGGACTAGCGGGAGACGGGAGACCCAGTACTTC

abundance: once
j_gene: TRBJ2-7
v_gene: TRBV28
d_gene: NA
CDR3aa: CASSLFSSYEQYF
CDR3nt: TGTGCCAGCAGTTTATTCAGTTCATACGAGCAGTACTTC

abundance: NA
j_gene: TRBJ1-6
v_gene: TRBV7-9
d_gene: TRBD1
CDR3aa: CASSIGTDNSPLHF
CDR3nt: TGTGCCAGCAGCATCGGGACAGACAATTCACCCCTCCACTTT

abundance: NA
j_gene: TRBJ2-7
v_gene: TRBV6-1
d_gene: NA
CDR3aa: CASSEAGLYEQYF
CDR3nt: TGTGCCAGCAGTGAAGCGGGACTCTACGAGCAGTACTTC

abundance: NA
j_gene: TRBJ1-4
v_gene: TRBV7-6
d_gene: NA
CDR3aa: CASSSQVVNEKLFF
CDR3nt: TGTGCCAGCAGCTCCCAGGTGGTTAATGAAAAACTGTTTTTT

abundance: NA
j_gene: TRBJ1-1
v_gene: TRBV29-1
d_gene: TRBD1
CDR3aa: CSVAGDRVGTEAFF
CDR3nt: TGCAGCGTGGCCGGAGACAGGGTGGGAACTGAAGCTTTCTTT

abundance: NA
j_gene: TRBJ2-1
v_gene: TRBV20-1
d_gene: NA
CDR3aa: CSASWGSGEQFF
CDR3nt: TGCAGTGCTAGTTGGGGGAGCGGGGAGCAGTTCTTC

abundance: once
j_gene: TRBJ2-2
v_gene: TRBV25-1
d_gene: NA
CDR3aa: CASTLGGAGELFF
CDR3nt: TGTGCCAGCACCCTGGGGGGAGCCGGGGAGCTGTTTTTT

abundance: NA
j_gene: TRBJ2-1
v_gene: TRBV24-1
d_gene: NA
CDR3aa: CATSDSLRYNEQFF
CDR3nt: TGTGCCACCAGTGATTCCCTGAGGTACAATGAGCAGTTCTTC

abundance: NA
j_gene: TRBJ1-1
v_gene: TRBV9
d_gene: TRBD1
CDR3aa: CASSALPLDRGGTEAFF
CDR3nt: TGTGCCAGCAGCGCCTTACCTCTTGACAGGGGGGGTACTGAAGCTTTCTTT

abundance: NA
j_gene: TRBJ1-5
v_gene: TRBV24-1
d_gene: NA
CDR3aa: CATGRDNNQPQHF
CDR3nt: TGTGCCACCGGCCGGGACAACAATCAGCCCCAGCATTTT

abundance: NA
j_gene: TRBJ1-2
v_gene: TRBV27
d_gene: TRBD1
CDR3aa: CASSSSPGGRDGYTF
CDR3nt: TGTGCCAGCAGTTCCTCCCCAGGGGGCCGTGATGGCTACACCTTC

abundance: NA
j_gene: TRBJ1-4
v_gene: TRBV7-9
d_gene: NA
CDR3aa: CASSPTGEGRKLFF
CDR3nt: TGTGCCAGCAGCCCTACGGGAGAGGGGCGAAAACTGTTTTTT

abundance: NA
j_gene: TRBJ2-2
v_gene: TRBV6-5
d_gene: TRBD1
CDR3aa: CASQGTGWNTGELFF
CDR3nt: TGTGCCAGCCAGGGGACAGGGTGGAACACCGGGGAGCTGTTTTTT

abundance: NA
j_gene: TRBJ1-1
v_gene: TRBV27
d_gene: NA
CDR3aa: CASGPLAGLYTEAFF
CDR3nt: TGTGCCAGCGGACCGTTGGCGGGGCTGTACACTGAAGCTTTCTTT

abundance: NA
j_gene: TRBJ1-4
v_gene: TRBV18
d_gene: NA
CDR3aa: CASSRDTNEKLFF
CDR3nt: TGTGCCAGCTCGCGGGACACTAATGAAAAACTGTTTTTT

abundance: NA
j_gene: TRBJ2-1
v_gene: TRBV19
d_gene: TRBD2
CDR3aa: CASSITSGSNEQFF
CDR3nt: TGTGCCAGTAGTATAACTAGCGGGAGCAATGAGCAGTTCTTC

abundance: once
j_gene: TRBJ2-2
v_gene: TRBV10-3
d_gene: TRBD1
CDR3aa: CAIRPRGQGASTGELFF
CDR3nt: TGTGCCATCAGACCCCGAGGACAGGGGGCATCCACCGGGGAGCTGTTTTTT

abundance: once
j_gene: TRBJ2-1
v_gene: TRBV29-1
d_gene: TRBD2
CDR3aa: CSAHSGRAVNEQFF
CDR3nt: TGCAGCGCGCATAGCGGGAGGGCCGTGAATGAGCAGTTCTTC

abundance: NA
j_gene: TRBJ1-1
v_gene: TRBV10-3
d_gene: TRBD1
CDR3aa: CAIRTGFGSNTEAFF
CDR3nt: TGTGCCATCAGGACAGGGTTCGGATCGAACACTGAAGCTTTCTTT

abundance: NA
j_gene: TRBJ2-3
v_gene: TRBV29-1
d_gene: TRBD2
CDR3aa: CSVGGSGEGRVDTQYF
CDR3nt: TGCAGCGTTGGTGGTTCGGGGGAGGGACGTGTTGATACGCAGTATTTT

abundance: NA
j_gene: TRBJ2-3
v_gene: TRBV19
d_gene: TRBD2
CDR3aa: CATSGGLPYTDTQYF
CDR3nt: TGTGCCACCTCCGGGGGACTACCGTACACAGATACGCAGTATTTT

abundance: NA
j_gene: TRBJ2-2
v_gene: TRBV1
d_gene: NA
CDR3aa: CTSSPRISGRVNTGELFF
CDR3nt: TGCACCAGCAGCCCCCGGATTAGCGGGAGGGTTAACACCGGGGAGCTGTTTTTT

abundance: NA
j_gene: TRBJ2-1
v_gene: TRBV6-5
d_gene: TRBD1
CDR3aa: CASSSYRGEQFF
CDR3nt: TGTGCCAGCAGTTCGTACAGGGGTGAGCAGTTCTTC

abundance: NA
j_gene: TRBJ1-3
v_gene: TRBV9
d_gene: NA
CDR3aa: CASGDSSGNTIYF
CDR3nt: TGTGCCAGCGGCGACAGCTCTGGAAACACCATATATTTT

abundance: NA
j_gene: TRBJ2-7
v_gene: TRBV19
d_gene: NA
CDR3aa: CASSMGDTYEQYF
CDR3nt: TGTGCCAGTAGTATGGGGGACACCTACGAGCAGTACTTC

abundance: NA
j_gene: TRBJ2-1
v_gene: TRBV6-6
d_gene: TRBD2
CDR3aa: CASSYSMGLAENEQFF
CDR3nt: TGTGCCAGCAGTTACTCTATGGGGCTAGCGGAAAATGAGCAGTTCTTC

abundance: NA
j_gene: TRBJ2-7
v_gene: TRBV18
d_gene: TRBD2
CDR3aa: CASSPLAGGGSYEQYF
CDR3nt: TGTGCCAGCTCACCATTGGCCGGCGGGGGCTCCTACGAGCAGTACTTC

abundance: NA
j_gene: TRBJ1-2
v_gene: TRBV6-5
d_gene: NA
CDR3aa: CASSYSNTGNYGYTF
CDR3nt: TGTGCCAGCAGTTACTCGAATACAGGAAACTATGGCTACACCTTC

abundance: NA
j_gene: TRBJ2-7
v_gene: TRBV10-3
d_gene: NA
CDR3aa: CAISEVGFYEQYF
CDR3nt: TGTGCCATCAGTGAGGTCGGTTTCTACGAGCAGTACTTC

abundance: NA
j_gene: TRBJ2-7
v_gene: TRBV28
d_gene: TRBD2
CDR3aa: CASSSAGDVHEQYF
CDR3nt: TGTGCCAGCAGTTCAGCGGGAGACGTCCACGAGCAGTACTTC

abundance: NA
j_gene: TRBJ1-5
v_gene: TRBV28
d_gene: TRBD1
CDR3aa: CASSWRQGASMFSNQPQHF
CDR3nt: TGTGCCAGCAGTTGGAGACAGGGGGCTAGTATGTTTAGCAATCAGCCCCAGCATTTT

abundance: NA
j_gene: TRBJ2-3
v_gene: TRBV27
d_gene: NA
CDR3aa: CASTSLQRVTDTQYF
CDR3nt: TGTGCCAGCACTTCACTACAGCGGGTTACAGATACGCAGTATTTT

abundance: NA
j_gene: TRBJ2-1
v_gene: TRBV24-1
d_gene: TRBD2
CDR3aa: CATGTVLAGVGDEQFF
CDR3nt: TGTGCCACCGGGACAGTACTAGCGGGAGTTGGGGATGAGCAGTTCTTC

abundance: once
j_gene: TRBJ1-1
v_gene: TRBV18
d_gene: NA
CDR3aa: CASSPDRIHTEAFF
CDR3nt: TGTGCCAGCTCACCTGACAGGATTCACACTGAAGCTTTCTTT

abundance: NA
j_gene: TRBJ1-5
v_gene: TRBV7-9
d_gene: NA
CDR3aa: CASSLSSINQPQHF
CDR3nt: TGTGCCAGCAGCTTATCGTCTATCAATCAGCCCCAGCATTTT

abundance: few
j_gene: TRBJ1-6
v_gene: TRBV27
d_gene: NA
CDR3aa: CASRARDSRSPLHF
CDR3nt: TGTGCCAGCAGGGCCCGGGACTCGAGGTCACCCCTCCACTTT